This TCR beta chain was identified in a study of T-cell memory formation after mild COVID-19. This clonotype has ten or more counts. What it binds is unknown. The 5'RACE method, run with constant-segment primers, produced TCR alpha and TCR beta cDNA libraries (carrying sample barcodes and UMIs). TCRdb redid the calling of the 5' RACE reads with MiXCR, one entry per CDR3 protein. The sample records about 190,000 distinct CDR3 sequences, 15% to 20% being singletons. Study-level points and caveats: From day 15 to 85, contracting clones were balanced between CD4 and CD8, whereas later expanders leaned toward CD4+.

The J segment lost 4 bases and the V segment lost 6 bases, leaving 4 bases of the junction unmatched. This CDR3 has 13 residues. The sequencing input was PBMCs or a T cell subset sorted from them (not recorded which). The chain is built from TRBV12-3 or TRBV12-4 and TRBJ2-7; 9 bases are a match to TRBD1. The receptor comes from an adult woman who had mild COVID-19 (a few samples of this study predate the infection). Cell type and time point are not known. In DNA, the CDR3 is TGTGCCAGCAGCCGGGGACAGGGTTACGAGCAGTACTTC. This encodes CASSRGQGYEQYF.